The entry below gives a single T cell receptor (beta chain) sequence along with its context. There is no known antigen for this receptor. The sample holds no much larger clone one base away, and base qualities are not on file. This specimen belongs to a study of T cell responses to AZD1222 COVID-19 vaccine (dated by TCRdb to about 2021). Regarding the study in general: A total of over 230 trial participants underwent TCR sequencing, of whom about 200 had received two doses of AZD1222 and 26 had received two doses of the MenACWY control vaccine. Trial participants were enrolled by age into subgroups of 18-55, 56-69 and 70-plus years, and around 140, 26 and 57 TCR-sequenced participants, respectively, were included in these subgroups. General findings and caveats noted by the study authors: The whole spike protein was spanned by vaccine-associated CD4 TCRs, and dominant responses were seen in regions 160-218 and 743-854. In the small 56-69-year group, the increase in depth fell short of significance, most likely because of low power. Participants were mostly white British, with more females than males. The authors suggested clonal diversity may have been underestimated. Because no samples from the day 14 peak response were available, repertoires could be characterized only after the peak T cell response. Spike-specific TCR breadth and depth rose significantly after two AZD1222 doses compared with day 0 and with MenACWY recipients. Epitopes outside the regions mutated in the B.1.351 and B.1.1.7 variants were reportedly recognized by nearly half of the unique spike-specific TCRs. Conclusions about previously exposed vaccinees are limited, since just six or seven AZD1222 recipients were seropositive for SARS-CoV-2 at baseline.

What this sample's time point label stands for: baseline before first vaccination. The treatment or condition label here, explained by the study, means: meningococcal conjugate vaccine given as trial control. Samples from vaccinated people were obtained from the UK trials COV001 and COV002, which included a single-blind randomized controlled phase 2/3 trial of AZD1222 (ChAdOx1 nCoV-19) in healthy adults. Trial participant PBMC samples were collected at day 0 and day 28 after the second dose for TCRbeta chain sequencing. Including the terminal cysteine and phenylalanine, the CDR3 comprises 15 residues. Only the CDR3 region is kept as DNA, spanning 45 bases read in frame from base 1. For CDR1 and CDR2, the germline V gene (reference sequence) lists LNHDA and SQIVND. The junction shows trimming of 5 bases on V and 1 base on J, plus 11 bases between the germline ends. The CDR3 regions of human TCRbeta chains were analyzed by immunosequencing. The published analysis was carried out like this. TCRs in the repertoires were matched against a reference library of SARS-CoV-2-specific TCRs that had been generated with the MIRA antigen-specificity platform. Breadth was defined as the fraction of unique TCRs that were SARS-CoV-2-associated, and depth was defined as the fraction of total T cells that were SARS-CoV-2-associated. Using the MIRA data, each spike-specific TCR was mapped to the spike region that the TCR reacts to and placed in a CD4 or CD8 class. Log10-transformed breadth and depth values were compared by one-way ANOVA with Sidak's multiple comparisons tests. This is the immuneACCESS table as TCRdb keeps it, with only in-frame sequences that have V and J called. A part of the clones is gone; compared with another copy, unresolved V genes explain less than half, and the rest is unexplained. V, J and clone size were drawn from that table, and D and trimming were deduced from the DNA. The sample table shows over 60,000 clones, and about four fifths are seen once. The top ten constitute roughly 21% of the sample.

The sequencing used peripheral blood, collected on day 0 of MenACWY control vaccination. The V and J genes are TRBV19 and TRBJ2-2; the D gene identity is not certain. This TCR was recovered from an adult in good health. The CDR3 reads as follows: CASSGRERNTGELFF. The DNA sequence is as follows: TGTGCCAGTAGTGGTAGGGAAAGGAACACCGGGGAGCTGTTTTTT.